The 5 T cell receptor beta chains below all came from one sample that was sequenced in a study of blood T cell repertoires in COVID-19. The data were produced by immunoSEQ multiplex PCR, yet TCRdb's version contains in-frame clones alone and is incomplete. The sample contains under 200,000 clones, roughly 80% of which appear only once. Sequencing was carried out using peripheral blood. The receptors here all came from a woman aged 70-85 years with COVID-19, enrolled during active disease.

This rearrangement joins TRBV5-1 to TRBJ2-3, with TRBD1 as a possible D gene (5 bases). V lost 4 bases and J lost 4, with 13 bases in between. The germline V gene encodes CDR1 SGHRS and CDR2 YFSETQ. This CDR3 is built from 14 residues. The CDR3 loop reads CASSPRTTADTQYF. The CDR3 bases are TGCGCCAGCAGCCCCCGGACAACGGCAGATACGCAGTATTTT.

This clone appeared once. The rearrangement uses TRBV7-9 and TRBJ2-3; 9 positions match TRBD2. The CDR3 contains 17 residues. The germline V gene encodes CDR1 SEHNR and CDR2 FQNEAQ (reference sequence). Losses at the gene ends were 0 bases for V and 1 base for J; bases not matched to a gene: 5. The CDR3 sequence is CASSLAVAGVGTDTQYF. The CDR3 nucleotides are TGTGCCAGCAGCTTAGCTGTAGCGGGAGTAGGCACAGATACGCAGTATTTT.

The rearrangement joins TRBV4-1 to TRBJ1-1; D not resolved. CDR3 size: 13 residues. Germline-derived CDR1 and CDR2 are MGHRA and YSYEKL. Trimming shortened V by 0 bases and J by 8 bases, and 10 bases separated the two germline ends. CDR3 nucleotide sequence: TGCGCCAGCAGCCAAGATGTGGCGGCGGAAGCTTTCTTT. Protein sequence: CASSQDVAAEAFF.

The chain recombines TRBV28 with TRBJ1-1; perhaps TRBD1 as D (5 bases). CDR3 length equals 17 residues. Per the germline V gene, CDR1 is MDHEN and CDR2 is SYDVKM. Trimming stripped 8 bases from V and 2 bases from J, with 24 bases between. The CDR3 sequence is CASPSPRGGRENTEAFF. In DNA form, the CDR3 reads TGTGCCAGCCCTTCCCCGCGCGGGGGGAGGGAAAACACTGAAGCTTTCTTT. Full variable domain (outside the CDR3, taken from reference TRBV28 and TRBJ1-1): DVKVTQSSRYLVKRTGEKVFLECVQDMDHENMFWYRQDPGLGLRLIYFSYDVKMKEKGDIPEGYSVSREKKERFSLILESASTNQTSMYLCASPSPRGGRENTEAFFGQGTRLTVV.

This chain links TRBV12-3 or TRBV12-4 with TRBJ2-5; D gene unclear. V lost 7 bases and J 5 bases, leaving 8 bases between the germline ends. This CDR3 spans 11 amino acids. The CDR3 is CASTFGETQYF. The CDR3 region has the DNA TGTGCCAGCACCTTCGGGGAGACCCAGTACTTC.